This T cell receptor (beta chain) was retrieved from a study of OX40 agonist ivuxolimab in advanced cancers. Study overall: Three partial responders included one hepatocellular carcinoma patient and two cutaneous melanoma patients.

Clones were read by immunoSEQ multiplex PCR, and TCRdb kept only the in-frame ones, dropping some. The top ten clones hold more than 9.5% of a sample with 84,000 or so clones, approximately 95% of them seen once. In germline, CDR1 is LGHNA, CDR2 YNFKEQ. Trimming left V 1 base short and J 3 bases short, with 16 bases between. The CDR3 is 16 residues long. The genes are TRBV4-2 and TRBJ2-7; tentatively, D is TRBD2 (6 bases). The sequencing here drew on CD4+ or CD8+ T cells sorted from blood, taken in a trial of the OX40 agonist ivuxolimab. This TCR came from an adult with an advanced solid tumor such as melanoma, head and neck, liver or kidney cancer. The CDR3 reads CASSQGRAGSNYEQYF. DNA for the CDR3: TGTGCCAGCAGCCAAGGGCGCGCGGGGTCGAACTACGAGCAGTACTTC.